This T cell receptor (beta chain) was identified in a study of T cell changes during pregnancy in multiple sclerosis (dated by TCRdb to the late 2010s). Describing the broader study: The study examined how the T cell repertoire changed over the course of pregnancy in women with multiple sclerosis.

Library generation was performed with the immunoSEQ multiplex PCR assay. TCRdb mirrors the immuneACCESS table, restricted to in-frame sequences. Some clones are absent from its copies; in checked studies, under half trace to an unresolved V gene, and the reason for the others is unknown. For this sample the table gives 70,000 to 95,000 clones, of which 75% to 90% were detected only once. The top ten clones comprise around 2% of the sample. In regard to this clone: The target of this receptor is not known. Qualities for individual bases were not recorded, and no much larger clone is one base off.

From a lookup of the germline V gene, CDR1 and CDR2 are MGHRA and YSYEKL. Trimming costs V 3 bases and J 8 bases, and their ends lie 13 bases apart. The CDR3 has 13 amino acids, counting the end cysteine and phenylalanine. Only CDR3 DNA remains: 39 bases, in frame from the first base. The receptor chain draws on TRBV4-1 and TRBJ1-2, and the D gene may be TRBD1, 6 bases matching. The TCR was taken from a female donor with multiple sclerosis, enrolled in a pregnancy study. Sequenced material: peripheral blood, taken before pregnancy. CDR3 sequence: CASSHRTGTGYTF. Read as DNA, the sequence is TGCGCCAGCAGCCACAGAACAGGGACCGGCTACACCTTC.